These 25 T cell receptor beta chains came from one sample sequenced in a study of blood T cell repertoires in COVID-19. Measured with immunoSEQ multiplex PCR; TCRdb has only the in-frame clones, and not every one. The sample has over 250,000 clones, approximately 91% seen once; the top ten hold approximately 2.2%. Material: peripheral blood. These receptors were obtained from a man aged 50 to 59 with acute or convalescent COVID-19.

This clone was seen a single time. The chain is built from TRBV27 and TRBJ2-1; TRBD1 agrees at 11 bases. In germline, CDR1 is MNHEY, CDR2 SMNVEV (reference sequence). The CDR3 totals 16 residues. The J segment lost 7 bases and the V segment lost 6 bases, leaving 11 bases of the junction unmatched. This CDR3 is CASRERTGGGGNEQFF. The CDR3 DNA reads as TGTGCCAGCAGGGAAAGGACAGGGGGCGGAGGAAATGAGCAGTTCTTC.

In its sample, this clone was seen once. The V gene is TRBV19, the J gene TRBJ2-7; D is ambiguous. The CDR3 spans 13 residues. Germline-derived CDR1 and CDR2 are LNHDA and SQIVND (reference sequence). V lost 5 bases to trimming and J lost 3 bases, with 11 bases between them. CDR3 sequence (DNA): TGTGCCAGTAGTTCCTCTAGGAGCTACGAGCAGTACTTC. Protein sequence: CASSSSRSYEQYF.

The chain employs TRBV10-3 and TRBJ1-5; 8 positions agree with TRBD1. V lost 10 bases, J lost 3 bases, and 14 bases stayed unmatched. Per germline, CDR1 ENHRY and CDR2 SYGVKD. This CDR3 is built from 16 residues. DNA for the CDR3: TGTGCCACCGGCCGGGACAGGCTCCCTAACAATCAGCCCCAGCATTTT. Protein product: CATGRDRLPNNQPQHF.

On this clone: The sample carries other DNA sequences with the same CDR3. This sequence joins TRBV2 and TRBJ2-7; 7 bases align to TRBD2. Germline CDR1 is SNHLY and CDR2 is FYNNEI. The CDR3 covers 14 residues. After removal of 6 bases from V and 1 base from J, the junction contained 6 bases not matched to a gene. The DNA for the CDR3 is TGTGCCAGCAGGGGGGACTACCCTTCCTACGAGCAGTACTTC. Protein sequence: CASRGDYPSYEQYF.

This chain connects TRBV6-1 to TRBJ2-7; the D is unclear. The V end was cut by 2 bases, the J end by 6 bases, with 14 bases between. CDR3 length: 14 residues. The V gene's germline CDR1 is MNHNS and CDR2 SASEGT. DNA of the CDR3: TGTGCCAGCAGTGAAATCCCTAGTTCGCGCGAGCAGTACTTC. Translated: CASSEIPSSREQYF.

The J gene is TRBJ1-4, the V gene TRBV4-1, with D possibly TRBD1 on 5 matching bases. This CDR3 contains 16 residues. Looked up from germline, CDR1 is MGHRA and CDR2 is YSYEKL. Trimming pared 0 bases from V and 7 bases from J, leaving 15 bases between. CDR3 bases: TGCGCCAGCAGCCAAGATCGACAGCCTAACTCTGAAAAACTGTTTTTT. Residues: CASSQDRQPNSEKLFF.

This rearrangement joins TRBV14 to TRBJ2-7; a weak D match, TRBD2 (5 bases). Germline V gene sequence: CDR1 SGHDN, CDR2 FVKESK. Trimming cost V 0 bases and J 6 bases, with 15 bases left between them. The length of the CDR3 is 15 residues. The CDR3 here is CASSQDRGKWFEQYF. CDR3 DNA: TGTGCCAGCAGCCAAGATCGAGGGAAGTGGTTCGAGCAGTACTTC.

This rearrangement joins TRBV20-1 to TRBJ2-1, with D possibly being TRBD2 (5 bases). Trimming shortened V by 0 bases and J by 9 bases, and 6 bases separated the two germline ends. The CDR3 has 11 residues. The germline V gene encodes CDR1 DFQATT and CDR2 SNEGSKA (reference sequence). CDR3 nucleotides: TGCAGTGCTAGAGACCGGGGTGAGCAGTTCTTC. Its protein product is CSARDRGEQFF.

This chain's CDR3 is CASGPFGDRKYNEQFF. The CDR3 DNA follows: TGTGCTAGTGGCCCCTTTGGGGACAGAAAATACAATGAGCAGTTCTTC. The chain recombines TRBV12-5 with TRBJ2-1; 7 bases align to TRBD1. V trimming: 6 bases; J trimming: 4 bases; junction bases outside the gene matches: 12. Per germline, CDR1 LGHNT and CDR2 FRNRAP. The CDR3 extends over 16 amino acids.

The chain recombines TRBV3-1 (or the pseudogene TRBV3-2) with TRBJ2-1; 11 nucleotides align to TRBD2. The V and J ends lost 3 bases and 9 bases, in that order; junction bases with no gene match: 7. This CDR3 has 15 amino acids. CDR1 is LGHDT and CDR2 is YNNKEL in the germline V gene (reference sequence). Here the CDR3 DNA reads TGTGCCAGCAGCCATTTAACTAGCGGGGGTGGTGAGCAGTTCTTC. This codes for CASSHLTSGGGEQFF.

The chain is built from TRBV20-1 and TRBJ1-4; tentative D call: TRBD1 (6 bases). V lost 3 bases to trimming and J lost 8 bases, with 13 bases between them. The CDR3 runs to 13 residues. The germline V gene encodes CDR1 DFQATT and CDR2 SNEGSKA (reference sequence). The CDR3 sequence: CSASVARGEKLFF. The CDR3 DNA follows: TGCAGTGCTAGTGTGGCGAGGGGGGAAAAACTGTTTTTT.

This chain connects TRBV20-1 to TRBJ1-1; D is unclear. Deletions cut 3 bases from V and 7 bases from J, with 6 bases between. This CDR3 comprises 10 residues. Germline assignment: CDR1 DFQATT and CDR2 SNEGSKA (reference sequence). The CDR3 protein is CSASLREAFF. The DNA for the CDR3 is TGCAGTGCTAGTCTACGTGAAGCTTTCTTT.

The chain uses TRBV6-5 and TRBJ1-2, with TRBD1 matching over 8 bases. The CDR3 contains 15 residues. The V and J ends lost 5 bases and 3 bases, in that order; junction bases with no gene match: 8. Germline CDR1 and CDR2: MNHEY and SVGAGI. The DNA of the CDR3 is TGTGCCAGCAGTCCACAGGGGGGAGGGTACTATGGCTACACCTTC. Its protein product is CASSPQGGGYYGYTF.

The chain couples TRBV3-1 (or the pseudogene TRBV3-2) to TRBJ2-7, with D unclear. V lost 3 bases to trimming and J lost 0 bases, with 12 bases between them. This CDR3 has 15 amino acids. CDR1 LGHDT and CDR2 YNNKEL come from the germline V gene (reference sequence). The CDR3 coding sequence is TGTGCCAGCAGCCATTTTACCCGGAGCTCCTACGAGCAGTACTTC. It codes for CASSHFTRSSYEQYF.

The gene calls are TRBV6-6 and TRBJ2-6; TRBD1 matches at 7 bases. This CDR3 comprises 16 residues. CDR1 and CDR2 (germline): MNHNY, SVGAGI (reference sequence). The J segment lost 2 bases and the V segment lost 7 bases, leaving 8 bases of the junction unmatched. The CDR3 sequence: CASTRLTGTGANVLTF. The CDR3 DNA follows: TGTGCCAGCACCCGATTGACAGGGACTGGGGCCAACGTCCTGACTTTC.

The V call is TRBV9, the J call TRBJ1-6; D is undetermined. The CDR3 sequence is 14 residues long. CDR1 and CDR2 from the germline V gene are SGDLS and YYNGEE. Trimming left V 3 bases short and J 7 bases short, with 11 bases between. The DNA for the CDR3 is TGTGCCAGCAGCGCACACGTCGGGAATTCACCCCTCCACTTT. This translates into CASSAHVGNSPLHF.

The chain has TRBV11-2 and TRBJ2-1, with 11 bases fitting TRBD2. Germline CDR1 is SGHAT and CDR2 is FQNNGV. This CDR3 contains 16 residues. The ends lost 3 bases at V and 3 bases at J; junction bases unmatched: 4. CDR3 loop: CASSFGTSGYYNEQFF. CDR3 in DNA: TGTGCCAGCAGCTTTGGGACTAGCGGTTACTACAATGAGCAGTTCTTC.

In this sample, this clone turned up once. V and J are TRBV2 and TRBJ1-4, with unresolved D. The CDR3 has 15 amino acids. V was clipped by 7 bases and J by 0 bases, with 12 bases between them. CDR1 and CDR2 from the germline V gene are SNHLY and FYNNEI. DNA of the CDR3: TGTGCCAGCATTACGACGGGTGCAACTAATGAAAAACTGTTTTTT. It yields the protein CASITTGATNEKLFF.

The V gene is TRBV18, the J gene TRBJ2-2, with D tentatively TRBD1 (6 bases). The CDR3 runs 15 residues. Germline CDR1 KGHSH, CDR2 LQKENI. Trimming took 3 bases from V and 2 from J, leaving 10 bases between them. For the CDR3, the DNA is TGTGCCAGCTCACCTTGGACAGCAAACACCGGGGAGCTGTTTTTT. Translating gives CASSPWTANTGELFF.

In this sample, this clone turned up once. The chain is built from TRBV6-5 and TRBJ1-2; no clear D gene. The CDR3 length is 12 residues. Germline assignment: CDR1 MNHEY and CDR2 SVGAGI. The V gene lost 6 bases and the J gene lost 2 bases, with 7 bases spanning the gap. The CDR3 here is CASRAQNYGYTF. CDR3 bases: TGTGCCAGCAGAGCACAGAACTATGGCTACACCTTC.

The V gene is TRBV30, the J gene TRBJ1-5, with D tentatively TRBD1 (6 bases). Trimming took off 1 base at V and 5 bases at J, with 12 bases between the two ends. Germline V CDR1 and CDR2: GTSNPN, SVGIG (reference sequence). The length of the CDR3 is 14 residues. The CDR3: CAWSGGLGDQPQHF. The CDR3 DNA sequence: TGTGCCTGGAGTGGGGGGCTCGGCGATCAGCCCCAGCATTTT.

The rearrangement joins TRBV5-6 to TRBJ2-7; TRBD1 might be the D (5 bases). Trimming pared 1 base from V and 2 bases from J, leaving 13 bases between. The V gene's germline CDR1 is SGHDT and CDR2 YYEEEE. CDR3 size: 15 residues. This CDR3 reads CASSLSGAPAYEQYF. CDR3 nucleotide sequence: TGTGCCAGCAGCTTGAGTGGGGCGCCGGCCTACGAGCAGTACTTC.

The rearrangement joins TRBV14 to TRBJ1-5; TRBD1 agrees at 9 bases. CDR3 length: 17 residues. V lost 1 base, J lost 5 bases, and 9 bases stayed unmatched. CDR1 is SGHDN, CDR2 FVKESK, per germline. For the CDR3, the DNA is TGTGCCAGCAGCCAAGGCCGGACAGGGGCCGTTGATCAGCCCCAGCATTTT. This gives the protein CASSQGRTGAVDQPQHF.

V usage is TRBV27 and J usage is TRBJ2-7; 8 bases match TRBD1. This CDR3 comprises 13 residues. Trimming took 8 bases from V and 5 from J; bases not matched to a gene: 8. Germline V gene sequence: CDR1 MNHEY, CDR2 SMNVEV (reference sequence). This CDR3 is CASGSDRANEQYF. The CDR3 DNA reads TGTGCCAGCGGTTCGGACAGGGCCAACGAGCAGTACTTC.

The chain links TRBV9 to TRBJ2-3; weak D call: TRBD1 (5 bases). The CDR3 is made up of 15 amino acids. Trimming left V 4 bases short and J 4 bases short, with 16 bases between. Germline V gene lookup returns CDR1 SGDLS and CDR2 YYNGEE. CDR3 sequence: CASSPYAGQADTQYF. For the CDR3, the DNA is TGTGCCAGCAGCCCCTACGCAGGACAAGCAGATACGCAGTATTTT.